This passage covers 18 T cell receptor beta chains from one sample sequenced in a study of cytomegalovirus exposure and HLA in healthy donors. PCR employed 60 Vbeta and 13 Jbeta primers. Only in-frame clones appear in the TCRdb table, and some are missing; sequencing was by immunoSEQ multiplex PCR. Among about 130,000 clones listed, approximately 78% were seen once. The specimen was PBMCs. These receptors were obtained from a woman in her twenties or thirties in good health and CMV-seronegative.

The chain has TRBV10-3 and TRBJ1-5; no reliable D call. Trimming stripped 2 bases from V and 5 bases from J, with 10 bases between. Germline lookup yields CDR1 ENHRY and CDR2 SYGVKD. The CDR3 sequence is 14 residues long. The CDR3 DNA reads TGTGCCATCAGTGAGGAGCCGGGATATCAGCCCCAGCATTTT. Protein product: CAISEEPGYQPQHF.

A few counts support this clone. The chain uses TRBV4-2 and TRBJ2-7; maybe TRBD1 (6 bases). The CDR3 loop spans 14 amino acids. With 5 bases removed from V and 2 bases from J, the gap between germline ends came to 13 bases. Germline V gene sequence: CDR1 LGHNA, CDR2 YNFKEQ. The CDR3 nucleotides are TGTGCCAGCAGCTTACACCGGGACACCTACGAGCAGTACTTC. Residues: CASSLHRDTYEQYF.

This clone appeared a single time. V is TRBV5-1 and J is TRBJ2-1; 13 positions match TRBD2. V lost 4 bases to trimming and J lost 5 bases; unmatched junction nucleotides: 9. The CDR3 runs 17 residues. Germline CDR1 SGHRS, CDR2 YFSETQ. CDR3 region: CASSTSVLAGGHNEQFF. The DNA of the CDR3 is TGCGCCAGCAGCACCTCGGTACTAGCGGGGGGGCACAATGAGCAGTTCTTC.

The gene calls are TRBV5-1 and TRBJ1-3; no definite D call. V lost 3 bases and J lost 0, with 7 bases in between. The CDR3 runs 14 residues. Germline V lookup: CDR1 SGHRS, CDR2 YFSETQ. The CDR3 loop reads CASSSGYSGNTIYF. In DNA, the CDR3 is TGCGCCAGCAGCTCCGGTTACTCTGGAAACACCATATATTTT.

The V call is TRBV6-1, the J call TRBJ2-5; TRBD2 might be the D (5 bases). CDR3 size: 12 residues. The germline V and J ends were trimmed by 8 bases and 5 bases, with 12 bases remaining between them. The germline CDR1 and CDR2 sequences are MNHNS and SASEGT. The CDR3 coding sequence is TGTGCCAGCGCGAGACTAACGGAGACCCAGTACTTC. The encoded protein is CASARLTETQYF.

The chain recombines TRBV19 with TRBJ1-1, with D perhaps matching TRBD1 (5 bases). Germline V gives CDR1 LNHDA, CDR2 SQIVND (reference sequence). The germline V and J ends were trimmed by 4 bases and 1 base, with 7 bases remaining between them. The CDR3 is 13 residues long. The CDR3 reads CASSKTGNTEAFF. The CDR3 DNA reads TGTGCCAGTAGTAAAACAGGGAACACTGAAGCTTTCTTT. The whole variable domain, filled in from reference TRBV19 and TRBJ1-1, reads DGGITQSPKYLFRKEGQNVTLSCEQNLNHDAMYWYRQDPGQGLRLIYYSQIVNDFQKGDIAEGYSVSREKKESFPLTVTSAQKNPTAFYLCASSKTGNTEAFFGQGTRLTVV.

The CDR3 loop is CASSAAGTGVNTEAFF. Here the CDR3 DNA reads TGTGCCAGCAGCGCAGCCGGGACAGGGGTGAACACTGAAGCTTTCTTT. This chain uses TRBV7-9 with TRBJ1-1; 10 bases align to TRBD1. The V gene end was trimmed by 5 bases and the J gene end by 0 bases; junction bases not matched to a gene: 6. Germline V gene sequence: CDR1 SEHNR, CDR2 FQNEAQ (reference sequence). The CDR3 loop spans 16 amino acids. Filled out from reference TRBV7-9 and TRBJ1-1, the complete variable domain reads DTGVSQNPRHKITKRGQNVTFRCDPISEHNRLYWYRQTLGQGPEFLTYFQNEAQLEKSRLLSDRFSAERPKGSFSTLEIQRTEQGDSAMYLCASSAAGTGVNTEAFFGQGTRLTVV.

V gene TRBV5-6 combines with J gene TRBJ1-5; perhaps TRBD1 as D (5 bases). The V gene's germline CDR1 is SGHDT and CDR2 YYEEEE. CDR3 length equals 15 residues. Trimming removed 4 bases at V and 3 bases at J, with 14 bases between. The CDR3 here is CASSRQRLNNQPQHF. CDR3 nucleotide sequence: TGTGCCAGCAGCAGACAGAGACTGAACAATCAGCCCCAGCATTTT.

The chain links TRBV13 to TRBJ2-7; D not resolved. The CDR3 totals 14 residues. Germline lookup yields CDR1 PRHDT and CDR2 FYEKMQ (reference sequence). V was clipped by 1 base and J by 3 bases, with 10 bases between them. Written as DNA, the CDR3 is TGTGCCAGCAGCTTAGCGGGTTCGGTCTACGAGCAGTACTTC. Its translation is CASSLAGSVYEQYF.

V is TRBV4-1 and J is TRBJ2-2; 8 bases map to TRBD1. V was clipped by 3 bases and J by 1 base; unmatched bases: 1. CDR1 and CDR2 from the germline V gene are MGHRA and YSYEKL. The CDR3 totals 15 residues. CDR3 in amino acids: CASSHGTGNTGELFF. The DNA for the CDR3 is TGCGCCAGCAGCCACGGGACAGGGAACACCGGGGAGCTGTTTTTT.

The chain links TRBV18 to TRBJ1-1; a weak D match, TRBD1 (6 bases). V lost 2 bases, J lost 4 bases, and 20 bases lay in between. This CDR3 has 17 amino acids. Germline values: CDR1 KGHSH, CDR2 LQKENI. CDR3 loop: CASSPWLTRGGATEAFF. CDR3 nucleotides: TGTGCCAGCTCACCATGGTTAACTAGAGGGGGTGCCACTGAAGCTTTCTTT.

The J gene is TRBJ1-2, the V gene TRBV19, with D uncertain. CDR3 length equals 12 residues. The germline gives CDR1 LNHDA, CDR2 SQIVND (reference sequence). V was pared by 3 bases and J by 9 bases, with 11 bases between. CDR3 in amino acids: CASSIPDMSYTF. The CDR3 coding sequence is TGTGCCAGTAGTATCCCTGACATGAGCTACACCTTC.

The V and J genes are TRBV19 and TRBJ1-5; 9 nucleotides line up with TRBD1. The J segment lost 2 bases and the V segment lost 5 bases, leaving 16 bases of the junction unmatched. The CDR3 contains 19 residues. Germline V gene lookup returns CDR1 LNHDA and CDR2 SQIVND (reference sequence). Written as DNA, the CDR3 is TGTGCCAGTAGTCCTCGCCGACTCGGGACAGGGCTTCGCAATCAGCCCCAGCATTTT. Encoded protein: CASSPRRLGTGLRNQPQHF.

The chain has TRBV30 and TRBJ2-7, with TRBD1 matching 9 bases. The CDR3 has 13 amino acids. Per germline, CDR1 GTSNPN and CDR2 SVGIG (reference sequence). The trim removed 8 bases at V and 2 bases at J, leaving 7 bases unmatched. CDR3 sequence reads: CAGRDRGAYEQYF. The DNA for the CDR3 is TGTGCCGGGCGAGACAGGGGGGCCTACGAGCAGTACTTC.

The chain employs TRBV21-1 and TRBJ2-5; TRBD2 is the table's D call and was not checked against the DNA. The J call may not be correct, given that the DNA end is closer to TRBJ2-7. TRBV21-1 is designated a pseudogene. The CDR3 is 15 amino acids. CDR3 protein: CASSKRLAQAYEQYF. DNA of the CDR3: TGTGCCAGCAGCAAACGACTAGCGCAAGCCTACGAGCAGTACTTC.

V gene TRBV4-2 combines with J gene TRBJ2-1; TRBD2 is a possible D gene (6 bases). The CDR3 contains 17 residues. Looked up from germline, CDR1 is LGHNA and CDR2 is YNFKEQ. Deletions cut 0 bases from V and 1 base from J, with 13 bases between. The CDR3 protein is CASSQDPRDLSYNEQFF. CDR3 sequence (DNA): TGTGCCAGCAGCCAAGATCCACGGGACTTATCCTACAATGAGCAGTTCTTC.

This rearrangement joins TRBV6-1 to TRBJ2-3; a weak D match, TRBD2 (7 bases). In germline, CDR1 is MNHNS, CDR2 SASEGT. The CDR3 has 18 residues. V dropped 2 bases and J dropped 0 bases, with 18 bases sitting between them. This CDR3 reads CASSETLGGGSSTDTQYF. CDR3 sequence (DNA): TGTGCCAGCAGTGAAACGTTGGGAGGGGGGTCTAGCACAGATACGCAGTATTTT.

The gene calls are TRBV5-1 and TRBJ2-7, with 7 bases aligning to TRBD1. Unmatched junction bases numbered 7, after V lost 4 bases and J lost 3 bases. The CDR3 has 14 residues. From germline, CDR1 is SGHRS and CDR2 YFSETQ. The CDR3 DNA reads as TGCGCCAGCAGCGAGGACAGGACATACTACGAGCAGTACTTC. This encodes CASSEDRTYYEQYF.